This entry lists 18 T cell receptor beta chains sequenced from one sample in a study of cytomegalovirus exposure and HLA in healthy donors. Amplification used 60 Vbeta primers and 13 Jbeta primers. TCRdb keeps only in-frame clones here, not all; method: immunoSEQ multiplex PCR. Seen here are about 130,000 clones, 77% observed once, and the top ten hold 4.2%. Sequences were obtained from PBMCs. The receptor set was obtained from a male donor in good health and CMV-seropositive.

The rearrangement links TRBV5-1 to TRBJ1-1; 9 nucleotides agree with TRBD1. CDR1 SGHRS and CDR2 YFSETQ come from the germline V gene. The CDR3 sequence is 14 residues long. J lost 5 bases, V lost 0 bases, and 2 bases had no gene match. CDR3 amino acids: CASSLDRGPTEAFF. The CDR3, as DNA: TGCGCCAGCAGCTTGGACAGGGGGCCTACTGAAGCTTTCTTT.

For the CDR3, the DNA is TGTGCCTGGAGGCGGGCAACCGGGACTAGTTATGGCTACACCTTC. Translating it yields CAWRRATGTSYGYTF. This rearrangement joins TRBV30 to TRBJ1-2; weak D call: TRBD1 (5 bases). CDR3 length: 15 amino acids. Trimming cost V 3 bases and J 5 bases, with 19 bases left between them. Germline loops: CDR1 GTSNPN, CDR2 SVGIG (reference sequence).

The V gene is TRBV7-9, the J gene TRBJ1-1, with 10 nucleotides matching TRBD1. The trim removed 7 bases at V and 4 bases at J, leaving 6 bases unmatched. The CDR3 is 14 residues long. Germline CDR1 reads SEHNR; CDR2 reads FQNEAQ (reference sequence). As DNA, the CDR3 is TGTGCCAGCAACAGACAGGGGGCAGGCACTGAAGCTTTCTTT. It codes for CASNRQGAGTEAFF.

This rearrangement joins TRBV6-5 to TRBJ2-1; a possible D gene is TRBD1 (6 bases). The CDR3 contains 13 residues. Trimming cost V 0 bases and J 9 bases, with 9 bases left between them. Germline CDR1 MNHEY, CDR2 SVGAGI. The CDR3 DNA reads TGTGCCAGCAGTTACTCGATAGGGGGTGAGCAGTTCTTC. It yields the protein CASSYSIGGEQFF.

This clone was seen more than once but under ten times. The chain carries TRBV19 and TRBJ1-6; tentative D call: TRBD1 (6 bases). Trimming removed 5 bases at V and 0 bases at J, with 14 bases between. The CDR3 has 17 residues. Germline CDR1 reads LNHDA; CDR2 reads SQIVND (reference sequence). The DNA for the CDR3 is TGTGCCAGTAGTCCCAGGGGCTCGAGCTCCTATAATTCACCCCTCCACTTT. Its protein is CASSPRGSSSYNSPLHF.

V usage is TRBV27 and J usage is TRBJ2-1, with D possibly TRBD2 on 6 matching bases. From germline, CDR1 is MNHEY and CDR2 SMNVEV (reference sequence). This CDR3 comprises 16 residues. Trimming stripped 8 bases from V and 0 bases from J, with 17 bases between. As DNA, the CDR3 is TGTGCCAGCGGCCTGGGACTTAGGAGCTCCTACAATGAGCAGTTCTTC. It specifies CASGLGLRSSYNEQFF.

The CDR3: CASSEGGESYEQYF. The CDR3 DNA reads TGTGCCAGCAGTGAAGGGGGGGAATCCTACGAGCAGTACTTC. V is TRBV2 and J is TRBJ2-7; tentative D call: TRBD2 (6 bases). This CDR3 is 14 amino acids long. Germline loops: CDR1 SNHLY, CDR2 FYNNEI. V was clipped by 1 base and J by 1 base, with 8 bases between them.

CDR3: CASSLSTGLSYTF. DNA for the CDR3: TGTGCCAGCAGTTTATCTACAGGGTTGAGCTACACCTTC. This chain uses TRBV27 with TRBJ1-2, with D perhaps TRBD1 (6 bases). CDR3 length: 13 amino acids. Germline-derived CDR1 and CDR2 are MNHEY and SMNVEV (reference sequence). V lost 0 bases to trimming and J lost 9 bases, with 11 bases between them.

This clone has only a few counts. The chain's CDR3 is CVRSFPIGTGTGEQYF. The CDR3 DNA is TGTGTCAGAAGCTTTCCAATCGGGACAGGAACGGGCGAGCAGTACTTC. The chain joins TRBV7-5 to TRBJ2-7; TRBD1 is the table's D call, not checked against the DNA. TRBV7-5 is a pseudogene locus. This CDR3 contains 16 residues.

This clone was seen a handful of times. This chain links TRBV4-2 with TRBJ2-3, with 12 bases aligning to TRBD2. There are 18 residues in the CDR3. CDR1 and CDR2 from the germline V gene are LGHNA and YNFKEQ. J gave up 7 bases and V 0 bases, and 11 bases lay outside the gene matches. CDR3 residues: CASSQDLSSSGGAYTQYF. Written as DNA, the CDR3 is TGTGCCAGCAGCCAAGATCTCTCATCTAGCGGGGGGGCATATACGCAGTATTTT.

A single count supports this clone. This chain links TRBV29-1 with TRBJ1-1; D remains ambiguous. Between the trimmed V and J ends, which lost 7 bases and 3 bases, there was a span of 12 bases. The CDR3 sequence is 12 residues long. Germline V gene sequence: CDR1 SQVTM, CDR2 ANQGSEA. The CDR3 reads CSASQRDTEAFF. The CDR3, as DNA: TGCAGCGCCTCACAGAGGGACACTGAAGCTTTCTTT. Supplemented by reference TRBV29-1 and TRBJ1-1, the full variable domain reads SAVISQKPSRDICQRGTSLTIQCQVDSQVTMMFWYRQQPGQSLTLIATANQGSEATYESGFVIDKFPISRPNLTFSTLTVSNMSPEDSSIYLCSASQRDTEAFFGQGTRLTVV.

The chain is built from TRBV5-1 and TRBJ2-1; the D gene is possibly TRBD2 (5 bases). Germline CDR1 is SGHRS and CDR2 is YFSETQ. Trimming shortened V by 0 bases and J by 2 bases, and 12 bases separated the two germline ends. The CDR3 is 16 amino acids. This CDR3 is CASSLAEAAPYNEQFF. CDR3 in DNA: TGCGCCAGCAGCTTGGCCGAAGCGGCGCCCTACAATGAGCAGTTCTTC.

This clone was seen more than once but under ten times. The CDR3 spells CAWSVDPAGQFF. CDR3 nucleotide sequence: TGTGCCTGGAGTGTCGATCCGGCAGGACAGTTCTTC. The rearrangement joins TRBV30 to TRBJ2-1, with no clear D. Trimming took off 0 bases at V and 13 bases at J, with 13 bases between the two ends. The germline V gene encodes CDR1 GTSNPN and CDR2 SVGIG (reference sequence). CDR3 length equals 12 residues.

The CDR3 DNA reads TGCGCCAGCAGCTTGGAGGGACAGGGTGGTGAAAAACTGTTTTTT. Its translation is CASSLEGQGGEKLFF. V and J are TRBV5-1 and TRBJ1-4; TRBD1 matches at 9 bases. Germline V gene data show CDR1 as SGHRS and CDR2 as YFSETQ. CDR3 size: 15 residues. Germline trimming cut 0 bases from V and 7 bases from J; bases unmatched to any gene: 4.

The chain has TRBV19 and TRBJ2-1; D may be TRBD2 (6 bases). The CDR3 has 14 residues. Germline V gene lookup returns CDR1 LNHDA and CDR2 SQIVND (reference sequence). Trimming stripped 4 bases from V and 10 bases from J, with 17 bases between. The CDR3 is CASSNPPGREEQFF. Here the CDR3 DNA reads TGTGCCAGTAGTAACCCTCCGGGTCGGGAGGAGCAGTTCTTC.

The chain uses TRBV7-2 and TRBJ2-2; tentatively, D is TRBD2 (7 bases). V lost 7 bases, J lost 6 bases, and 15 bases lay in between. CDR3 length: 14 amino acids. Looked up from germline, CDR1 is SGHTA and CDR2 is FQGNSA. CDR3 nucleotide sequence: TGTGCCAGCACCGTGTGGGGGGGGCCCGGGGAGCTGTTTTTT. Encoded protein: CASTVWGGPGELFF.

The chain joins TRBV29-1 to TRBJ1-4; perhaps TRBD1 as D (5 bases). Germline loops: CDR1 SQVTM, CDR2 ANQGSEA. Trimming stripped 6 bases from V and 5 bases from J, with 10 bases between. The CDR3 extends over 12 amino acids. In DNA, the CDR3 is TGCAGCGTACAGGTCCGGAATGAAAAACTGTTTTTT. Translating it yields CSVQVRNEKLFF.

Here the CDR3 reads CASSDPGQGYNEQFF. The DNA for the CDR3 is TGTGCCAGCTCCGATCCGGGACAGGGCTACAATGAGCAGTTCTTC. This chain uses TRBV6-1 with TRBJ2-1; 9 bases fit TRBD1. J was trimmed by 3 bases and V by 8 bases; bases with no gene match: 8. CDR1 is MNHNS and CDR2 is SASEGT in the germline V gene. The CDR3 totals 15 residues.